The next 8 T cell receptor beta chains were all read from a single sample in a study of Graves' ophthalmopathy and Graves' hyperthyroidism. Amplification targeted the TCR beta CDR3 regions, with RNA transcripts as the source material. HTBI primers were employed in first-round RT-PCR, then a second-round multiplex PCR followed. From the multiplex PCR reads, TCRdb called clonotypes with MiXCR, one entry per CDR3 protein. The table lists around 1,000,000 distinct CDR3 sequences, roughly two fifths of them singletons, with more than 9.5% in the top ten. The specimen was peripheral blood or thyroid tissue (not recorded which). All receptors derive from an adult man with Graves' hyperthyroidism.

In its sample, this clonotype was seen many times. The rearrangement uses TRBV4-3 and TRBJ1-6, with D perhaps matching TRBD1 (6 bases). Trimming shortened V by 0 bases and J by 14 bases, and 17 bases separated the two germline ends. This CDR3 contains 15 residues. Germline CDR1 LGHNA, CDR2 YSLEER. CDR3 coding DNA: TGCGCCAGCAGCCAAGATTTTGGGGGCTTGGTCGCCCTCCACTTT. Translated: CASSQDFGGLVALHF.

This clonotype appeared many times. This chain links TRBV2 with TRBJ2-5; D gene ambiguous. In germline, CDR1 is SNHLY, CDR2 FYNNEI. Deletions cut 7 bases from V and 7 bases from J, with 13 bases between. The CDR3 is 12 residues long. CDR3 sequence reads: CASTGVGLTQYF. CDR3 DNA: TGTGCCAGCACAGGAGTCGGCTTGACCCAGTACTTC. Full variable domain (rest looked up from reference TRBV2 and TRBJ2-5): EPEVTQTPSHQVTQMGQEVILRCVPISNHLYFYWYRQILGQKVEFLVSFYNNEISEKSEIFDDQFSVERPDGSNFTLKIRSTKLEDSAMYFCASTGVGLTQYFGPGTRLLVL.

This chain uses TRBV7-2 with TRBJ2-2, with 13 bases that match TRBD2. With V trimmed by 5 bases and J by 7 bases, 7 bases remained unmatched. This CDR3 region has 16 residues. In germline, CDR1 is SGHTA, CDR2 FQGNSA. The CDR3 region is CASSQGTSGDVGELFF. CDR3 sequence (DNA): TGTGCCAGCAGCCAAGGGACTAGCGGGGACGTCGGGGAGCTGTTTTTT.

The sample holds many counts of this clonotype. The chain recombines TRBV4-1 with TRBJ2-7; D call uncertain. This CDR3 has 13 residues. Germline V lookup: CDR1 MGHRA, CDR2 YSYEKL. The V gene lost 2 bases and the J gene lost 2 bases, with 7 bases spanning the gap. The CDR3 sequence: CASSQQIAYEQYF. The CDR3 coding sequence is TGCGCCAGCAGCCAACAGATAGCCTACGAGCAGTACTTC.

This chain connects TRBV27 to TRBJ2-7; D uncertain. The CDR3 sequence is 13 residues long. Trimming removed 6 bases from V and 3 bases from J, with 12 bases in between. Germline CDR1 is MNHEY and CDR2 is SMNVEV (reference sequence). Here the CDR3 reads CASSLQRHYEQYF. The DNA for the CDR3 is TGTGCCAGCAGCCTACAGAGACACTACGAGCAGTACTTC.

The CDR3 here is CASSPPPGGQETQYF. As DNA, the CDR3 is TGCGCCAGCAGCCCTCCCCCTGGGGGCCAAGAGACCCAGTACTTC. The gene calls are TRBV5-1 and TRBJ2-5, with D tentatively TRBD1 or TRBD2 (5 bases each). Germline lookup yields CDR1 SGHRS and CDR2 YFSETQ. The CDR3 loop spans 15 amino acids. The V end was cut by 4 bases, the J end by 1 base, with 14 bases between.

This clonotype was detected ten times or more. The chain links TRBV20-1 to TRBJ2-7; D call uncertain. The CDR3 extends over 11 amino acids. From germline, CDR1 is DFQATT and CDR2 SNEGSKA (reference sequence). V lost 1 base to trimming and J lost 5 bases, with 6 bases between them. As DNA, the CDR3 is TGCAGTGCTAGAGCTGCGAACGAGCAGTACTTC. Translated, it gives CSARAANEQYF.

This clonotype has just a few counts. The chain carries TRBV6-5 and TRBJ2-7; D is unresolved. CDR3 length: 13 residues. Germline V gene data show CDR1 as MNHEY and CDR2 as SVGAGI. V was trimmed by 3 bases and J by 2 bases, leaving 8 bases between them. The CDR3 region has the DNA TGTGCCAGCAGTTATGCGACTCCCTACGAGCAGTACTTC. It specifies CASSYATPYEQYF.